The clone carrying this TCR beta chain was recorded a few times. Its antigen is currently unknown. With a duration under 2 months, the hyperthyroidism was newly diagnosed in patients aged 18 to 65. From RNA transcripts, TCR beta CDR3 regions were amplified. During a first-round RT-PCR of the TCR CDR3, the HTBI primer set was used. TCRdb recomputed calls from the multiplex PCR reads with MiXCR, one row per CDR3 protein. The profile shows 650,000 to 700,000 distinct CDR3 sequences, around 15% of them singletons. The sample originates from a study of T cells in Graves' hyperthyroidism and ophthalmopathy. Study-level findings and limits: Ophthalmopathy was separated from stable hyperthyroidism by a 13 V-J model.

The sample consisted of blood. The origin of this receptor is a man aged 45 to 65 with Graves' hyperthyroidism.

The CDR3 sequence: CASSFGVTTKYSNQPQHF. CDR3 coding DNA: TGTGCCAGCAGTTTCGGGGTAACAACTAAATATAGCAATCAGCCCCAGCATTTT. The V call is TRBV28, the J call TRBJ1-5; unclear D gene. V was clipped by 3 bases and J by 0 bases, with 18 bases between them. CDR3 size: 18 residues. Germline V gene data show CDR1 as MDHEN and CDR2 as SYDVKM.